This T cell receptor beta chain was found in a study of blood T cell repertoires in COVID-19. Generated by immunoSEQ multiplex PCR, the TCRdb table keeps only in-frame clones and is missing some. The sample has some 300,000 clones, roughly 89% seen once. The cohort comprised adults aged roughly 18 to 95 years residing in 20 to 30 US areas. The TCR originated in a woman in her 40s who had recovered from COVID-19. Sequenced sample: PBMCs or T cells enriched from blood (not recorded which).

CDR3 in DNA: TGTGCCACCAGTGATGGGGGACAGGGGGCGCAGGGCTACACCTTC. This codes for CATSDGGQGAQGYTF. The V and J genes are TRBV24-1 and TRBJ1-2; 12 bases agree with TRBD1. V lost 3 bases and J lost 8; bases outside the gene matches: 6. The CDR3 runs 15 residues. Germline CDR1 is KGHDR and CDR2 is SFDVKD.